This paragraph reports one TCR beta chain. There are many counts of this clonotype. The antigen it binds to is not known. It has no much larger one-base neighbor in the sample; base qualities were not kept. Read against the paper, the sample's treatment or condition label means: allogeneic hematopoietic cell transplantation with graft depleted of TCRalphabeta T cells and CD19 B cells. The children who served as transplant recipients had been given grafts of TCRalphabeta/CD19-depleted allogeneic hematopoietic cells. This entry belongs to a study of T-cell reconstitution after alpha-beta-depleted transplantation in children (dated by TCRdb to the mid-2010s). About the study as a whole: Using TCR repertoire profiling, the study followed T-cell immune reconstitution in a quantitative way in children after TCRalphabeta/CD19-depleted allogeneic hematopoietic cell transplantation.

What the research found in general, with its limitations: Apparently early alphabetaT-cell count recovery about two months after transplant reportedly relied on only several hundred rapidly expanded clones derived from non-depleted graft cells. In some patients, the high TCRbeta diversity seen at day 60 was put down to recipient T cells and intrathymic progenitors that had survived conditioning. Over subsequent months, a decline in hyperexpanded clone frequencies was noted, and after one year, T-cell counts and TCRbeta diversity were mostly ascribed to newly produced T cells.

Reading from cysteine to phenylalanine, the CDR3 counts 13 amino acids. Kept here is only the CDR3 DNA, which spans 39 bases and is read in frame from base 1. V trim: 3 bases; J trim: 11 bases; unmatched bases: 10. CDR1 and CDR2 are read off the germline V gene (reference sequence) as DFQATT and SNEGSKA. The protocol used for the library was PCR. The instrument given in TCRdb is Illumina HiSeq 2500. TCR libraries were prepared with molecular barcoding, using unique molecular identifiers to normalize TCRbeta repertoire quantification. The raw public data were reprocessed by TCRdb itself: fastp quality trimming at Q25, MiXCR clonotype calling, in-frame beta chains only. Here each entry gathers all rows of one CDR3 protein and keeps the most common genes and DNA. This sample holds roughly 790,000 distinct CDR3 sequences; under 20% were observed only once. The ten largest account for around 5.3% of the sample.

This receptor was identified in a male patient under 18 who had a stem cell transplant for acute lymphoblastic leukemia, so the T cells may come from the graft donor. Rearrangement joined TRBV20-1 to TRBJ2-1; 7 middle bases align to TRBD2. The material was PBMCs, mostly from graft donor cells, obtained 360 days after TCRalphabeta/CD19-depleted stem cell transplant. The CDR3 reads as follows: CSARAVNGRKQFF. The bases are TGCAGTGCTAGGGCGGTAAACGGGAGGAAGCAGTTCTTC.